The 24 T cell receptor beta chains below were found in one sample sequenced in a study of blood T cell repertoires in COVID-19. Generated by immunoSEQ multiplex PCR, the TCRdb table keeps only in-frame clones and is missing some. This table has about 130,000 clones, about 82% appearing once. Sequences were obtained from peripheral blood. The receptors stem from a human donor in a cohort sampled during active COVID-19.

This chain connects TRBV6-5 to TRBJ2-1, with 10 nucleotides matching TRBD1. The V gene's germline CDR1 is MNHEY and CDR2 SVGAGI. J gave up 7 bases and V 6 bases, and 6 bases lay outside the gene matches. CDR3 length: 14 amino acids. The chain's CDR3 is CASSPGQGLNEQFF. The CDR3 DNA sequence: TGTGCCAGCAGCCCGGGACAGGGGTTAAATGAGCAGTTCTTC.

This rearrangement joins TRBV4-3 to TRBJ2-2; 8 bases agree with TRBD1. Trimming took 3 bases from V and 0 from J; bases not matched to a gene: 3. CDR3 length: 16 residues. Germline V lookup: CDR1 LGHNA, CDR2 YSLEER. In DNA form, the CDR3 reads TGCGCCAGCAGCCAGACAGGGGCTCCGAACACCGGGGAGCTGTTTTTT. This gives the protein CASSQTGAPNTGELFF.

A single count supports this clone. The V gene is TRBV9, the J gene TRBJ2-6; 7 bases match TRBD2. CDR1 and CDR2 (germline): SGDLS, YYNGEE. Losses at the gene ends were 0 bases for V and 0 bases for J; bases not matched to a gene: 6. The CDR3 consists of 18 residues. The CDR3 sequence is CASSVAGGGSSGANVLTF. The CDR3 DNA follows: TGTGCCAGCAGCGTAGCGGGGGGAGGGAGCTCTGGGGCCAACGTCCTGACTTTC. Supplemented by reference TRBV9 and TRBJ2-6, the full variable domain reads DSGVTQTPKHLITATGQRVTLRCSPRSGDLSVYWYQQSLDQGLQFLIQYYNGEERAKGNILERFSAQQFPDLHSELNLSSLELGDSALYFCASSVAGGGSSGANVLTFGAGSRLTVL.

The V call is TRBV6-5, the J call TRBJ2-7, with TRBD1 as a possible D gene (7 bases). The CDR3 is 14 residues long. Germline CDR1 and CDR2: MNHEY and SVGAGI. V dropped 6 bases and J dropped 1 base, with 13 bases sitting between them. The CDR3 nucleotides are TGTGCCAGCAGGGGCGGGACAGCTTCCTACGAGCAGTACTTC. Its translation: CASRGGTASYEQYF.

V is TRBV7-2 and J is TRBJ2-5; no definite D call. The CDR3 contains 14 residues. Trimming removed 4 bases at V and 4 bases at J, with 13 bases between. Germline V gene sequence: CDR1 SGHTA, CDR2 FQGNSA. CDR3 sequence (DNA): TGTGCCAGCAGCTCCAACTACAAGCCAGAGACCCAGTACTTC. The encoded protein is CASSSNYKPETQYF.

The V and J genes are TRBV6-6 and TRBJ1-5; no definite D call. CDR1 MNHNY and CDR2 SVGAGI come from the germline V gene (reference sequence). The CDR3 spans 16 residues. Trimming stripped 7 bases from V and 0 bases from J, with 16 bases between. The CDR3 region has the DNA TGTGCCAGCACCAACCCCGACGGCGGTAGCAATCAGCCCCAGCATTTT. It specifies CASTNPDGGSNQPQHF.

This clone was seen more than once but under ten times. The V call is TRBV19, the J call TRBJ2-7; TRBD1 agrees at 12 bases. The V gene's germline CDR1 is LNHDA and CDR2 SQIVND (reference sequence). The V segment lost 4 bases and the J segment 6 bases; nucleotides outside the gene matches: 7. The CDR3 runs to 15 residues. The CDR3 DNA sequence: TGTGCCAGTAGTAGTGGGACAGGGGGCCGGGGCGAGCAGTACTTC. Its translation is CASSSGTGGRGEQYF.

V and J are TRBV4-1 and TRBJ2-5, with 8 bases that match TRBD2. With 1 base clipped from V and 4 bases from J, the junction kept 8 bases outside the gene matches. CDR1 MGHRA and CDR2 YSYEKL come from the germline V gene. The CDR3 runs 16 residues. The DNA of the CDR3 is TGCGCCAGCAGCCAAGGGGTCGCTAGCGGGTTAGAGACCCAGTACTTC. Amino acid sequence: CASSQGVASGLETQYF.

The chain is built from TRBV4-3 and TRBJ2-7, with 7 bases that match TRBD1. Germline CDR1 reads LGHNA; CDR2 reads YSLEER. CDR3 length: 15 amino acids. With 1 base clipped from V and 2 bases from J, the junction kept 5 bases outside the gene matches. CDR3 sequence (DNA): TGCGCCAGCAGCCAAGGGACAGGTTCGACCTACGAGCAGTACTTC. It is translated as CASSQGTGSTYEQYF.

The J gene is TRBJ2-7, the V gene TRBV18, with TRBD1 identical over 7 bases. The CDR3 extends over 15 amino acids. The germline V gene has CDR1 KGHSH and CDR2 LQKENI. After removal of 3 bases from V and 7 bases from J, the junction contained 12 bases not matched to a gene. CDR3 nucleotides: TGTGCCAGCTCACCTCTCCTGGGGACAGACGGGGAGCAGTACTTC. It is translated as CASSPLLGTDGEQYF.

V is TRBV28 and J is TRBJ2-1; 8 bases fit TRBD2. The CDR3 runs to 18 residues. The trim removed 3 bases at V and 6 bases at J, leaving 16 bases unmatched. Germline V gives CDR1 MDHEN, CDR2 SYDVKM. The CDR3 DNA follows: TGTGCCAGCAGTTTTAATCCCGAAGGTAGCGGGACATTCAATGAGCAGTTCTTC. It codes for CASSFNPEGSGTFNEQFF.

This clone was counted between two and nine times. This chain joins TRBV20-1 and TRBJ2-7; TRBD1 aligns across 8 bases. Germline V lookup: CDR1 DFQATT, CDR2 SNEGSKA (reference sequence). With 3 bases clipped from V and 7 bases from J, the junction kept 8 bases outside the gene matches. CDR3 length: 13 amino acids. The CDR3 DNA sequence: TGCAGTGCTAGTAGGCAGGGGGCGCGGGAGCAGTACTTC. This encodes CSASRQGAREQYF.

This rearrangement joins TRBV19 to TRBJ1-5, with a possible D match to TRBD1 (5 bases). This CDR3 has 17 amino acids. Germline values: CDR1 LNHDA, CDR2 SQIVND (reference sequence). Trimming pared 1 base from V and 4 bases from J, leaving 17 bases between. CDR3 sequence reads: CASSIGGGMGRNQPQHF. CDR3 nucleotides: TGTGCCAGTAGTATAGGCGGGGGAATGGGACGAAATCAGCCCCAGCATTTT.

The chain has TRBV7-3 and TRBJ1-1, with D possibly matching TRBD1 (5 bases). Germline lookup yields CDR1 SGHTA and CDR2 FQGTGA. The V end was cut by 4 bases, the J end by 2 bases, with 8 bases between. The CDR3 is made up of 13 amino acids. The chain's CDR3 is CASSWGGNTEAFF. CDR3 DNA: TGTGCCAGCAGCTGGGGGGGAAACACTGAAGCTTTCTTT.

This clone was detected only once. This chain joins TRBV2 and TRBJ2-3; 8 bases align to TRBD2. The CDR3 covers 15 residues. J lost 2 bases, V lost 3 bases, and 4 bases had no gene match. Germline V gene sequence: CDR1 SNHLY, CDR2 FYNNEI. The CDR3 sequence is CASSELAGITDTQYF. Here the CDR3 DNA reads TGTGCCAGCAGTGAGCTAGCGGGTATCACAGATACGCAGTATTTT.

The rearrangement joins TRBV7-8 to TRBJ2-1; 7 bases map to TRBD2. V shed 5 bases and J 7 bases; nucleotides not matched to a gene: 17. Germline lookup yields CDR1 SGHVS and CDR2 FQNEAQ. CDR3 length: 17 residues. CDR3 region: CASSPFGEGGSYNEQFF. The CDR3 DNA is TGTGCCAGCAGCCCGTTCGGGGAAGGCGGGAGTTATAATGAGCAGTTCTTC.

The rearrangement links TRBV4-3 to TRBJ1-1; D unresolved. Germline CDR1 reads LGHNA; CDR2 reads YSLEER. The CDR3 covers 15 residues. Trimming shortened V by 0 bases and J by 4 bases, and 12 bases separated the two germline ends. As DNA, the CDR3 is TGCGCCAGCAGCCAAGAACTGGGGAGAGGCACTGAAGCTTTCTTT. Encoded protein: CASSQELGRGTEAFF.

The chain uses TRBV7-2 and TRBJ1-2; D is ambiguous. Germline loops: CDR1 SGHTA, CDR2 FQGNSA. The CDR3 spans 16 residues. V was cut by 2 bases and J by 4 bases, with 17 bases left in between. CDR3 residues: CASSLRSATEGYGYTF. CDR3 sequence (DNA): TGTGCCAGCAGCTTAAGGTCCGCAACGGAGGGCTATGGCTACACCTTC.

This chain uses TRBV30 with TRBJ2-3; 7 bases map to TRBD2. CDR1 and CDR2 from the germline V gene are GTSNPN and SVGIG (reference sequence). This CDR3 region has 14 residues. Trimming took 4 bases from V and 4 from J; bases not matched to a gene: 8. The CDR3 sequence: CAWTRKRDADTQYF. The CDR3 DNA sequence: TGTGCCTGGACTCGGAAGCGGGATGCAGATACGCAGTATTTT.

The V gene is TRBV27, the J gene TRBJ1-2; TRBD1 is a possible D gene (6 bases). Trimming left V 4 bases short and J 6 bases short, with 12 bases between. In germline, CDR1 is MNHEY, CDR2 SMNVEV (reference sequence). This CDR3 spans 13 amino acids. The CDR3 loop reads CASSYLAGDGYTF. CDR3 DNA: TGTGCCAGCAGTTATCTGGCAGGGGATGGCTACACCTTC.

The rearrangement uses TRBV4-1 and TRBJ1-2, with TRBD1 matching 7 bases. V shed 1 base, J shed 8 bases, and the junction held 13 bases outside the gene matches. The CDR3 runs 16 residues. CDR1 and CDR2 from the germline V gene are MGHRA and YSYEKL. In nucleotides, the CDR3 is TGCGCCAGCAGCCAAGCCCCGACAGGGTTTGTTGACGGCTACACCTTC. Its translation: CASSQAPTGFVDGYTF.

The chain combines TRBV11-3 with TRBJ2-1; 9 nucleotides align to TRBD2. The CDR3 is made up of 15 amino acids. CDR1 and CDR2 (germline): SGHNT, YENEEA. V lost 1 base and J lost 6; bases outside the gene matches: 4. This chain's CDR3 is CASSLASGRPNEQFF. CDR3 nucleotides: TGTGCCAGCAGCTTAGCCAGCGGGAGGCCCAATGAGCAGTTCTTC.

The CDR3 is CASKTGATSGNTIYF. DNA for the CDR3: TGTGCCAGCAAAACAGGGGCGACCTCTGGAAACACCATATATTTT. This chain uses TRBV6-5 with TRBJ1-3, with 7 bases matching TRBD1. CDR3 length equals 15 residues. The germline V gene has CDR1 MNHEY and CDR2 SVGAGI. V trimming: 7 bases; J trimming: 0 bases; junction bases outside the gene matches: 6.

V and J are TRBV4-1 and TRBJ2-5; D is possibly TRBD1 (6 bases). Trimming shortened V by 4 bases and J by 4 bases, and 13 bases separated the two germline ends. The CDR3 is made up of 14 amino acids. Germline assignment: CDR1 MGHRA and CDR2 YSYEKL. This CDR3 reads CASSLTGIGETQYF. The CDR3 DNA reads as TGCGCCAGCAGCCTCACAGGGATCGGAGAGACCCAGTACTTC.